This T cell receptor (beta chain) was sequenced for a study of robustness of blood B and T cell sequencing. Study-wide findings and caveats: One pair of TCRbeta libraries had shared UMI-sequence pairs removed after contamination.

TCR beta repertoires were quantified from mRNA rather than genomic DNA. The cDNA carried a universal priming site added by a 5' template-switch oligo. Every cDNA molecule received a random 12-nucleotide UMI from the template-switch oligo. TCRdb independently ran MiXCR on the PCR reads; one entry per CDR3 protein. The sample holds 1,400 to 1,500 distinct CDR3 sequences; around 70% are singletons and the top ten take roughly 38%. Per the germline V gene, CDR1 is SGHNT and CDR2 is YYREEE (reference sequence). CDR3 length equals 13 residues. V was clipped by 2 bases and J by 4 bases, with 9 bases between them. As regards this clonotype: What it binds is unknown.

This receptor was identified in a human donor in good health. The specimen sequenced was peripheral blood. The chain combines TRBV5-4 with TRBJ1-1; perhaps TRBD1 as D (5 bases). CDR3 DNA: TGTGCCAGCAGCTTCCAGGGAACCACTGAAGCTTTCTTT. It codes for CASSFQGTTEAFF.